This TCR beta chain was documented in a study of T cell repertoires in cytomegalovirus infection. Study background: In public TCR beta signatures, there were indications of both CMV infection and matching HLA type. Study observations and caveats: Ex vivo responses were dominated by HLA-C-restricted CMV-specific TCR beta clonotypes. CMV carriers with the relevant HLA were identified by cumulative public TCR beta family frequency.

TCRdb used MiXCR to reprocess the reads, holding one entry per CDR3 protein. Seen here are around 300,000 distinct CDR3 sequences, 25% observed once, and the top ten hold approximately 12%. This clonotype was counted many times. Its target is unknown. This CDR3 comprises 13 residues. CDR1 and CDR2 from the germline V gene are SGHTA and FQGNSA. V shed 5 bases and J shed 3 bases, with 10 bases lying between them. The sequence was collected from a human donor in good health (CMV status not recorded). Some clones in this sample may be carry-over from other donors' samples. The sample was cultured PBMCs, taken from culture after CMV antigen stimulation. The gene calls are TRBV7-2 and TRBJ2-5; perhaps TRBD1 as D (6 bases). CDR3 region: CASSPHREETQYF. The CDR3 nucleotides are TGTGCCAGCAGCCCCCACAGGGAAGAGACCCAGTACTTC.